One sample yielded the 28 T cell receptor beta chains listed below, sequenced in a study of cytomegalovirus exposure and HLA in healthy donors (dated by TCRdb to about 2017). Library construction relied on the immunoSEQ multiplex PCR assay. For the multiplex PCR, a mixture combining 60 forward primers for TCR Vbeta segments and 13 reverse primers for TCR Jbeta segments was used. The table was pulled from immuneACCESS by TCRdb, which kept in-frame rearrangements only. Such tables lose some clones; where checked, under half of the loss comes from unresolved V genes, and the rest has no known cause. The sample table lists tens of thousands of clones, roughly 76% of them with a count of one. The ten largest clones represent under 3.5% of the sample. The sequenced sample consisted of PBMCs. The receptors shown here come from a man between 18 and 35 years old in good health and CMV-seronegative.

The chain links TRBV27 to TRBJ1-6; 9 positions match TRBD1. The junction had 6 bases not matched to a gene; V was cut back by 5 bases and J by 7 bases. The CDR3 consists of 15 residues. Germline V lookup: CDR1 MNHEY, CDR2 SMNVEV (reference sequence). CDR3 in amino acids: CASSRQGGGNSPLHF. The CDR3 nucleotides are TGTGCCAGCAGTCGACAGGGGGGGGGAAATTCACCCCTCCACTTT.

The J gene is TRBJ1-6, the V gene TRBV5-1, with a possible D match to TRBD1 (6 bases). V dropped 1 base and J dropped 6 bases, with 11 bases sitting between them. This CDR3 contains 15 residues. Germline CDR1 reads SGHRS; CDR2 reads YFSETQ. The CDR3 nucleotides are TGCGCCAGCAGCTTGCAACAGGGTTCTAATTCACCCCTCCACTTT. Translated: CASSLQQGSNSPLHF.

The CDR3 nucleotides are TGTGCCAGCAGCGTATCGGGGTACCTTGGCAATGAGCAGTTCTTC. As protein: CASSVSGYLGNEQFF. The chain combines TRBV9 with TRBJ2-1; TRBD2 might be the D (5 bases). There are 15 residues in the CDR3. Germline loops: CDR1 SGDLS, CDR2 YYNGEE. Trimming left V 1 base short and J 6 bases short, with 14 bases between.

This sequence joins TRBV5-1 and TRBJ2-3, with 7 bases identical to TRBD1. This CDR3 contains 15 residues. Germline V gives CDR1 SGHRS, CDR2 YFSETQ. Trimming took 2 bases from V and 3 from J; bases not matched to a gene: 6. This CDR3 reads CASSFGDRVTDTQYF. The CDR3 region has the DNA TGCGCCAGCAGCTTCGGAGACAGGGTAACAGATACGCAGTATTTT.

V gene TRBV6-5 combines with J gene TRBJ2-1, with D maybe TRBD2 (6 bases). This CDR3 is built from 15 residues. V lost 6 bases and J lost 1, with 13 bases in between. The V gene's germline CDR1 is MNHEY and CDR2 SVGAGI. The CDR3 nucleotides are TGTGCCAGCAGCACCGGGACTTTATCCTACAATGAGCAGTTCTTC. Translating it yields CASSTGTLSYNEQFF.

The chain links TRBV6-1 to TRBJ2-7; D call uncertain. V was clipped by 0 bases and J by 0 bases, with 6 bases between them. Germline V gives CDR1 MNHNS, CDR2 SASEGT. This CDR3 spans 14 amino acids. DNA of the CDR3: TGTGCCAGCAGTGAAGCGCAGGTCTCCTACGAGCAGTACGTC. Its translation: CASSEAQVSYEQYV.

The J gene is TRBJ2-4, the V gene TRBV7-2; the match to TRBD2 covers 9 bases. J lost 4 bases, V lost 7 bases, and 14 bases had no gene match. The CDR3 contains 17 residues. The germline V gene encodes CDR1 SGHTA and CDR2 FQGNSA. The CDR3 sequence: CASTSRLAANRKNIQYF. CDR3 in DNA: TGTGCCAGCACCTCAAGACTAGCGGCCAACCGAAAAAACATTCAGTACTTC.

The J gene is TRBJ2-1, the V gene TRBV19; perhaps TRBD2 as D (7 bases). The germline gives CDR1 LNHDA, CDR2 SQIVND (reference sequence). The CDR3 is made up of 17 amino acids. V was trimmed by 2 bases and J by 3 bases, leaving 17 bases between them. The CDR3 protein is CASSIMGGGALYNEQFF. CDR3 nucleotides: TGTGCCAGTAGTATAATGGGAGGGGGGGCGCTCTACAATGAGCAGTTCTTC.

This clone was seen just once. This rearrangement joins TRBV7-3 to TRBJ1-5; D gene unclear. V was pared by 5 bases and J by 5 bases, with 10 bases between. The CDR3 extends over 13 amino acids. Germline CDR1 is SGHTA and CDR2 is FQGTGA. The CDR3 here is CASSATVDQPQHF. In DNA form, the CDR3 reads TGTGCCAGCAGCGCTACAGTTGATCAGCCCCAGCATTTT.

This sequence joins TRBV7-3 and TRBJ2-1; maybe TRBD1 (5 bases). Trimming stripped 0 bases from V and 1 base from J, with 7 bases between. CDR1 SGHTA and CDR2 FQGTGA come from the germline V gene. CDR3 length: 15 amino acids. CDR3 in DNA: TGTGCCAGCAGCTTAACGGGGCAATCCTACAATGAGCAGTTCTTC. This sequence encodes CASSLTGQSYNEQFF.

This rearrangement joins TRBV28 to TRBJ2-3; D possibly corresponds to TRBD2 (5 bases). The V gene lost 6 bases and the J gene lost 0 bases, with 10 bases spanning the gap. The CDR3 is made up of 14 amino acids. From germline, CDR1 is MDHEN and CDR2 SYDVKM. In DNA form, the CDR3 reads TGTGCCAGCAGCCCTCGGGAAAGCACAGATACGCAGTATTTT. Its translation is CASSPRESTDTQYF.

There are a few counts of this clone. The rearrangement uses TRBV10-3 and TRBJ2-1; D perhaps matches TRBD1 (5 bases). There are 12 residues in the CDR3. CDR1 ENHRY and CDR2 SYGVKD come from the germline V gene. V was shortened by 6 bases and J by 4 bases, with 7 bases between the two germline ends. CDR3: CAIRDTYNEQFF. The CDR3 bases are TGTGCCATCAGGGACACATACAATGAGCAGTTCTTC.

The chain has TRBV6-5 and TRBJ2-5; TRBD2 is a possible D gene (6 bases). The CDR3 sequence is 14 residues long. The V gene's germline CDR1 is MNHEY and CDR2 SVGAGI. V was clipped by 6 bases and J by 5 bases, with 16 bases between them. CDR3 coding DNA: TGTGCCAGCAGCAAGATATCCCGGGGGGAGACCCAGTACTTC. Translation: CASSKISRGETQYF.

CDR3 amino acids: CASSFYRDRDRVRVQPQHF. The CDR3 coding sequence is TGTGCCAGCAGTTTTTACCGGGACAGGGACCGTGTTAGGGTTCAGCCCCAGCATTTT. The chain combines TRBV27 with TRBJ1-5, with 9 bases matching TRBD1. V lost 3 bases, J lost 6 bases, and 18 bases stayed unmatched. This CDR3 region has 19 residues. Looked up from germline, CDR1 is MNHEY and CDR2 is SMNVEV (reference sequence).

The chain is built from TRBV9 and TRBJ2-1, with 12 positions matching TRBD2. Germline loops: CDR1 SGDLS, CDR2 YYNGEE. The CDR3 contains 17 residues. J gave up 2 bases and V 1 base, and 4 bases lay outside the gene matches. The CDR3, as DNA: TGTGCCAGCAGCGTAAAGACTAGCGGGGGTCCCTACAATGAGCAGTTCTTC. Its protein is CASSVKTSGGPYNEQFF. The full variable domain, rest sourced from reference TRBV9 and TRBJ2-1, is DSGVTQTPKHLITATGQRVTLRCSPRSGDLSVYWYQQSLDQGLQFLIQYYNGEERAKGNILERFSAQQFPDLHSELNLSSLELGDSALYFCASSVKTSGGPYNEQFFGPGTRLTVL.

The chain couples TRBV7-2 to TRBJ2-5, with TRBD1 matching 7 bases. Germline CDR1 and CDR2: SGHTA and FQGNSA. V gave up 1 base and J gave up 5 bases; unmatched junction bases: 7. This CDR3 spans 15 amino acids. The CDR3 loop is CASSLVGQYLETQYF. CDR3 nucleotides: TGTGCCAGCAGCTTAGTGGGACAGTACCTCGAGACCCAGTACTTC. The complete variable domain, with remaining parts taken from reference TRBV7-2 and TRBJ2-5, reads GAGVSQSPSNKVTEKGKDVELRCDPISGHTALYWYRQSLGQGLEFLIYFQGNSAPDKSGLPSDRFSAERTGGSVSTLTIQRTQQEDSAVYLCASSLVGQYLETQYFGPGTRLLVL.

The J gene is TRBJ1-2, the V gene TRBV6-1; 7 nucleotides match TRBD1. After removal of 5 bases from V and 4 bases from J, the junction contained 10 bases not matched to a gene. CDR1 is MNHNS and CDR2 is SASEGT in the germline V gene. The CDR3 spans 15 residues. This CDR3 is CASSKQGTGSYGYTF. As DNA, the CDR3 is TGTGCCAGCAGTAAACAGGGGACGGGCAGCTATGGCTACACCTTC.

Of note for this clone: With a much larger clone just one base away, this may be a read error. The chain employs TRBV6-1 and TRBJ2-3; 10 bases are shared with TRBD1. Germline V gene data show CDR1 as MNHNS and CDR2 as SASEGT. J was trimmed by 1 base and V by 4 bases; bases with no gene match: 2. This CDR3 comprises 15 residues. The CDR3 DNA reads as TGTGCCAGCAGTGTCGGGACAGGGGGCACAGATACGCAGTATTTT. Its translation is CASSVGTGGTDTQYF.

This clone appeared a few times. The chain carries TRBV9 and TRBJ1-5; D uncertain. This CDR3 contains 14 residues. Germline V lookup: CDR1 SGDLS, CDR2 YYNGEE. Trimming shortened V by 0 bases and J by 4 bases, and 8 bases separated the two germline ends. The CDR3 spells CASSVDPQNQPQHF. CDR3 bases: TGTGCCAGCAGCGTAGATCCACAGAATCAGCCCCAGCATTTT.

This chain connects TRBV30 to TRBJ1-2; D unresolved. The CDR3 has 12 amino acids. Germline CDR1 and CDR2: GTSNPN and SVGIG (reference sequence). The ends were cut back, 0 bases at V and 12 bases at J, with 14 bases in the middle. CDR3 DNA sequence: TGTGCCTGGAGTGTAAAGGCCCCGGAGAACACCTTC. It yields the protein CAWSVKAPENTF.

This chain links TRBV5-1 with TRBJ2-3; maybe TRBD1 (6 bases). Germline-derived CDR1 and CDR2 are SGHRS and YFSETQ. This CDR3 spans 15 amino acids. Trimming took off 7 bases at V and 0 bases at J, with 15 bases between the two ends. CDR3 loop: CASHPGTPSTDTQYF. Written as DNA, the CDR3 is TGCGCCAGCCACCCCGGGACACCAAGCACAGATACGCAGTATTTT. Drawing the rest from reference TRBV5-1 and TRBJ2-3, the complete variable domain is KAGVTQTPRYLIKTRGQQVTLSCSPISGHRSVSWYQQTPGQGLQFLFEYFSETQRNKGNFPGRFSGRQFSNSRSEMNVSTLELGDSALYLCASHPGTPSTDTQYFGPGTRLTVL.

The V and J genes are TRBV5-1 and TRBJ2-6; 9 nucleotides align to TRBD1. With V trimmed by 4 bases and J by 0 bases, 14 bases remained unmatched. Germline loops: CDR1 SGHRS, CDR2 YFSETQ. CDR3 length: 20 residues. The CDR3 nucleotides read TGCGCCAGCAGCCGCGCTCCCGAGGACAGGGGCCGCTCTGGGGCCAACGTCCTGACTTTC. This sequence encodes CASSRAPEDRGRSGANVLTF.

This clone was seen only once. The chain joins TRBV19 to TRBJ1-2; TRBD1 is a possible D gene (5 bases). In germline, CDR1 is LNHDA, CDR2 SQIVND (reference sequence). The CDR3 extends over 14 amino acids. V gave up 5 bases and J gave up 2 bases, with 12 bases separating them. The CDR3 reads CASSLGKGNYGYTF. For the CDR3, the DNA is TGTGCCAGTAGTTTAGGGAAGGGGAACTATGGCTACACCTTC. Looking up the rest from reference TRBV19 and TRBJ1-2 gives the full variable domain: DGGITQSPKYLFRKEGQNVTLSCEQNLNHDAMYWYRQDPGQGLRLIYYSQIVNDFQKGDIAEGYSVSREKKESFPLTVTSAQKNPTAFYLCASSLGKGNYGYTFGSGTRLTVV.

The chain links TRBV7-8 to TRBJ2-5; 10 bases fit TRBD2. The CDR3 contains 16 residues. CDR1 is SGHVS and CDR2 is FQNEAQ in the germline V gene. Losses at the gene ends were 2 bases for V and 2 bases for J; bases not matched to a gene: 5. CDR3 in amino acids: CASSLSSGGAQETQYF. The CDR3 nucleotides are TGTGCCAGCAGCTTAAGCAGCGGGGGGGCACAAGAGACCCAGTACTTC.

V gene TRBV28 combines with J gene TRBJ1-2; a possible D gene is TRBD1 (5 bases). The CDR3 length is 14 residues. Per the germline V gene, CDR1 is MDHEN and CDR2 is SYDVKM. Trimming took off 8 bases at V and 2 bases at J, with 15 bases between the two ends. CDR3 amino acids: CASQFRDTNYGYTF. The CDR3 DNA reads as TGTGCCAGCCAATTCAGGGATACCAACTATGGCTACACCTTC.

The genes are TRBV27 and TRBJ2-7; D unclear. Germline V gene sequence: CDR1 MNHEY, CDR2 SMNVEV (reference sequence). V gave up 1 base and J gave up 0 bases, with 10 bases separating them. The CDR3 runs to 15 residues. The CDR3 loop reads CASSLLTNLSYEQYF. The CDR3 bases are TGTGCCAGCAGTTTATTAACAAACCTCTCCTACGAGCAGTACTTC.

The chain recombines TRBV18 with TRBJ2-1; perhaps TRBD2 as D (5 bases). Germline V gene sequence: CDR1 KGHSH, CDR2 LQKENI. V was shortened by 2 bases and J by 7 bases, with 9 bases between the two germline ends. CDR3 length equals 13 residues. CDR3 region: CASSPGLNNEQFF. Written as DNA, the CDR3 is TGTGCCAGCTCACCAGGACTTAATAATGAGCAGTTCTTC.

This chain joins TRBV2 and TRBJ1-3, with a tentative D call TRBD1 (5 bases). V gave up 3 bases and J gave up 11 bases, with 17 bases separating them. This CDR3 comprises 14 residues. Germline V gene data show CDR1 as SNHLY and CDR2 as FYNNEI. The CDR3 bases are TGTGCCAGCAGTGAGCAGTTGGGCAGGGCCGCCATATATTTT. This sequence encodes CASSEQLGRAAIYF.